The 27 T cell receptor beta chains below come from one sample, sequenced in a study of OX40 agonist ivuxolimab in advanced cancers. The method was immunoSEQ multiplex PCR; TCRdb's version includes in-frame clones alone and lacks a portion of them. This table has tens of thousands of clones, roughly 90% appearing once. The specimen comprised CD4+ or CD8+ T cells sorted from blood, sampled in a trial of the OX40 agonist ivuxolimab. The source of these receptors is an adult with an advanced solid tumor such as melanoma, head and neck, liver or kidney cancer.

CDR3 sequence (DNA): TGTGCCAGCTCCGGGAGGATCGGGAATGAGCAGTTCTTC. This translates into CASSGRIGNEQFF. The chain links TRBV9 to TRBJ2-1; 7 bases fit TRBD2. Germline loops: CDR1 SGDLS, CDR2 YYNGEE. This CDR3 comprises 13 residues. Germline trimming cut 7 bases from V and 7 bases from J; bases unmatched to any gene: 8.

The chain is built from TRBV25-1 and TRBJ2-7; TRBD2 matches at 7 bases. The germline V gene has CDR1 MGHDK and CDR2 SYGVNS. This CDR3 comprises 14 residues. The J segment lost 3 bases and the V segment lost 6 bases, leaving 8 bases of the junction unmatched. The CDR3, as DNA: TGTGCCAGCAGCGAGCCACTAGCGAGCTACGAGCAGTACTTC. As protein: CASSEPLASYEQYF.

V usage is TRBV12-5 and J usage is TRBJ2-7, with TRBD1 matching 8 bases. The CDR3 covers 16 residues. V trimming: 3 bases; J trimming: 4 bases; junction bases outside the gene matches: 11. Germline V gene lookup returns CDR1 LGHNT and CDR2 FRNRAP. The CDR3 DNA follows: TGTGCTAGTGGTTTCACCCCTCAGGGGGCTATTTACGAGCAGTACTTC. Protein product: CASGFTPQGAIYEQYF.

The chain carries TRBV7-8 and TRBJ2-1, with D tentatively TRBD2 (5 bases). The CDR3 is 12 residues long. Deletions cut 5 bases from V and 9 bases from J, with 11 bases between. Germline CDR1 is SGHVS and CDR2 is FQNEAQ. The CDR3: CASSPRVGEQFF. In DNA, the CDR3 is TGTGCCAGCAGCCCGAGGGTGGGTGAGCAGTTCTTC.

In nucleotides, the CDR3 is TGTGCCAGCTCACCCGGACTAGCGGTTACCTACGAGCAGTACTTC. It translates to CASSPGLAVTYEQYF. The chain uses TRBV18 and TRBJ2-7; the match to TRBD2 covers 10 bases. The CDR3 has 15 amino acids. The germline V gene has CDR1 KGHSH and CDR2 LQKENI. V dropped 3 bases and J dropped 2; count of bases not matched to a gene: 4.

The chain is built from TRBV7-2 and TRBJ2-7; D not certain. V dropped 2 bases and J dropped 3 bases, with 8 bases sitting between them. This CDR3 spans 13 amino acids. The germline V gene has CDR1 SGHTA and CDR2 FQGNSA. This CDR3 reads CASSLYGNYEQYF. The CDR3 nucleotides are TGTGCCAGCAGCTTATACGGCAACTACGAGCAGTACTTC.

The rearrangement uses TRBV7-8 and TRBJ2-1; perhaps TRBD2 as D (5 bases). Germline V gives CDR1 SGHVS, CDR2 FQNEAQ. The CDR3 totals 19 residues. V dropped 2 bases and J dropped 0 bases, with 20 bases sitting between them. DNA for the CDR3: TGTGCCAGCAGCTTAATGTATGGTGGGAGTGGGAACTCCTACAATGAGCAGTTCTTC. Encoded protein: CASSLMYGGSGNSYNEQFF.

In nucleotides, the CDR3 is TGCGCCAGCAGCTTGGGACAGGTATTGGGTGAGCAGTTCTTC. This sequence encodes CASSLGQVLGEQFF. The V and J genes are TRBV5-1 and TRBJ2-1; D is possibly TRBD1 (6 bases). From germline, CDR1 is SGHRS and CDR2 YFSETQ. V was clipped by 0 bases and J by 9 bases, with 13 bases between them. The CDR3 loop spans 14 amino acids.

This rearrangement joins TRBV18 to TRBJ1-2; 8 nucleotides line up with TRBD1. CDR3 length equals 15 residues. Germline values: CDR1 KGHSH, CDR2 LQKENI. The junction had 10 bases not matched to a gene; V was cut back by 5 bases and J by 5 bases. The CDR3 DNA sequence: TGTGCCAGCTCAGCGAAAGCCAGGGGGCCATATGGCTACACCTTC. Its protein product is CASSAKARGPYGYTF.

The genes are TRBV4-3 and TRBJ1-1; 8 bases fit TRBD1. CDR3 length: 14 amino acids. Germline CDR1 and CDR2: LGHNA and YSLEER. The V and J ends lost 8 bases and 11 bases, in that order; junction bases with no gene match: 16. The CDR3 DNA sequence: TGCGCCAGCGAGCCGGACAGGGACGTCGGTGTGGCTTTCTTT. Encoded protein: CASEPDRDVGVAFF.

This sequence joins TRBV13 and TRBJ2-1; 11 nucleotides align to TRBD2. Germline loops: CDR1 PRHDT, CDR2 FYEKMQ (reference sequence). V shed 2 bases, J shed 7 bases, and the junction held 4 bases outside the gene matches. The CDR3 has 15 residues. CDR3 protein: CASSLRGTSGNEQFF. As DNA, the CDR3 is TGTGCCAGCAGCTTAAGAGGGACTAGCGGAAATGAGCAGTTCTTC.

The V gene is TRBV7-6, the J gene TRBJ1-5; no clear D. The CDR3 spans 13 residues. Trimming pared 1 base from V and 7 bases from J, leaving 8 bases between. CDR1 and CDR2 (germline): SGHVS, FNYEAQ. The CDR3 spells CASSLGAGQPQHF. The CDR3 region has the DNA TGTGCCAGCAGCTTAGGGGCTGGGCAGCCCCAGCATTTT.

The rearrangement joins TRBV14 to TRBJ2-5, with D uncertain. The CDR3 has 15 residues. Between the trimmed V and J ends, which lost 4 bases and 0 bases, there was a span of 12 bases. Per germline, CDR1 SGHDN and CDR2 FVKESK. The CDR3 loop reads CASSPWRTNQETQYF. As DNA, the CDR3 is TGTGCCAGCAGCCCCTGGCGTACCAACCAAGAGACCCAGTACTTC.

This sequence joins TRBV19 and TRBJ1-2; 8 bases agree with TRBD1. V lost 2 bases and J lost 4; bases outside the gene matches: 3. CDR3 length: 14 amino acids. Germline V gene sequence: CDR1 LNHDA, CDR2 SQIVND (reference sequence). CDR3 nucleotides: TGTGCCAGTAGTATATCAGGGGGCTCCTATGGCTACACCTTC. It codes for CASSISGGSYGYTF.

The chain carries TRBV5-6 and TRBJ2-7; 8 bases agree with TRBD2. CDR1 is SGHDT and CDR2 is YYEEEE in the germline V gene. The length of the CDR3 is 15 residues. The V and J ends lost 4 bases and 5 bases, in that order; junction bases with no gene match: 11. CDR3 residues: CASSPPGLVYNEQYF. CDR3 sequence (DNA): TGTGCCAGCAGCCCCCCGGGACTAGTGTATAACGAGCAGTACTTC.

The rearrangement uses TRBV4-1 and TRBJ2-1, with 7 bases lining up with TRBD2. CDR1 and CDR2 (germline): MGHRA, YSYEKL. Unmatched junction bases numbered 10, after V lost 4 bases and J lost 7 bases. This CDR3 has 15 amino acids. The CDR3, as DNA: TGCGCCAGCAGCCTAGGACTAGATATTCTGAATGAGCAGTTCTTC. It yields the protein CASSLGLDILNEQFF.

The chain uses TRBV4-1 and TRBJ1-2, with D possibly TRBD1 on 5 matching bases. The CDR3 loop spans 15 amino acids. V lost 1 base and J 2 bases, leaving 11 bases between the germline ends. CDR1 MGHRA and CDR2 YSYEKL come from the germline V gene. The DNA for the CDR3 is TGCGCCAGCAGCCAAGTCCCAGGGTGGAACTATGGCTACACCTTC. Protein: CASSQVPGWNYGYTF.

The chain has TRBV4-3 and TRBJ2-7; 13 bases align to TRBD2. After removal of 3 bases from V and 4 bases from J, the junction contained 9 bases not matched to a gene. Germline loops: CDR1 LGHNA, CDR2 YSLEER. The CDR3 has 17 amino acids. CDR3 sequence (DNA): TGCGCCAGCAGCCAGGACGGACTAGCGGGAGATCTGTACGAGCAGTACTTC. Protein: CASSQDGLAGDLYEQYF.

CDR3 sequence (DNA): TGCGCCAGCCGACCACCGGGACTAGCGGGAGGTCCTGTCTCCTACGAGCAGTACTTC. Translating gives CASRPPGLAGGPVSYEQYF. The V call is TRBV5-1, the J call TRBJ2-7, with TRBD2 matching 15 bases. The CDR3 has 19 residues. From germline, CDR1 is SGHRS and CDR2 YFSETQ. The trim removed 7 bases at V and 0 bases at J, leaving 14 bases unmatched. The full variable domain, completed using reference TRBV5-1 and TRBJ2-7, is KAGVTQTPRYLIKTRGQQVTLSCSPISGHRSVSWYQQTPGQGLQFLFEYFSETQRNKGNFPGRFSGRQFSNSRSEMNVSTLELGDSALYLCASRPPGLAGGPVSYEQYFGPGTRLTVT.

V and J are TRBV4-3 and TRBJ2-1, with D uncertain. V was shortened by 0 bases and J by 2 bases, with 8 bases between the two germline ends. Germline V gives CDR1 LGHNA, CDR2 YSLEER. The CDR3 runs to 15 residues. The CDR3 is CASSQDLDPYNEQFF. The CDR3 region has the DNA TGCGCCAGCAGCCAAGATTTGGACCCCTACAATGAGCAGTTCTTC.

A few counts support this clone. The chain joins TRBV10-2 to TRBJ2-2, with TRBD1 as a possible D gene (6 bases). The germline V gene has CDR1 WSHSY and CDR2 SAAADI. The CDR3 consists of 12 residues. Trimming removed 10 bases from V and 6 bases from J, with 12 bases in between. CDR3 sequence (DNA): TGCGCCACCGAACAGGGCCCCGGGGAGCTGTTTTTT. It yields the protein CATEQGPGELFF.

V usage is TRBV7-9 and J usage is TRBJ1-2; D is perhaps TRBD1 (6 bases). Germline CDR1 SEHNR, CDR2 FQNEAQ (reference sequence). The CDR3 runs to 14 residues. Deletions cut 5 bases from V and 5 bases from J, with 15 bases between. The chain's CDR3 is CASSPVGGVYGYTF. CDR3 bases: TGTGCCAGCAGCCCCGTGGGGGGCGTTTATGGCTACACCTTC.

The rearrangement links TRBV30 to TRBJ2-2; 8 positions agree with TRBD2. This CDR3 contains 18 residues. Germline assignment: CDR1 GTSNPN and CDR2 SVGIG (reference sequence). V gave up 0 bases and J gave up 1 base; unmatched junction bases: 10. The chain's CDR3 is CAWSVVPRTSGNTGELFF. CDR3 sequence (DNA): TGTGCCTGGAGTGTAGTTCCGAGAACTAGCGGGAACACCGGGGAGCTGTTTTTT.

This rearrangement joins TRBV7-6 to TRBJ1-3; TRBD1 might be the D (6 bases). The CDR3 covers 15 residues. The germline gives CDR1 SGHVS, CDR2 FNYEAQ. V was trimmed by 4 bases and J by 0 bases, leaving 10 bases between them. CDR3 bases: TGTGCCAGCAGCTCCGACAGGAACTCTGGAAACACCATATATTTT. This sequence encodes CASSSDRNSGNTIYF. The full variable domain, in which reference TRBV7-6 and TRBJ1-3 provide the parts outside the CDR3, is GAGVSQSPRYKVTKRGQDVALRCDPISGHVSLYWYRQALGQGPEFLTYFNYEAQQDKSGLPNDRFSAERPEGSISTLTIQRTEQRDSAMYRCASSSDRNSGNTIYFGEGSWLTVV.

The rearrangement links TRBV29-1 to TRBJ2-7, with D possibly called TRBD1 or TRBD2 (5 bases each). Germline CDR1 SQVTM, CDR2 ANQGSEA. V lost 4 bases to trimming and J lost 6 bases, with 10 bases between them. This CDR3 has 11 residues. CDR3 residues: CSVVTGREQYF. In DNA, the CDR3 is TGCAGCGTTGTTACGGGGCGCGAGCAGTACTTC.

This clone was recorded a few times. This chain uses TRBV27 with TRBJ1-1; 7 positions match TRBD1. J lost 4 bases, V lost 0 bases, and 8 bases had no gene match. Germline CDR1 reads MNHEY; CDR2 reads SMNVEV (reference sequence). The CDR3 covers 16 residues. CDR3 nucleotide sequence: TGTGCCAGCAGTTTATCGCAACAGGGGTGGGGCACTGAAGCTTTCTTT. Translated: CASSLSQQGWGTEAFF.

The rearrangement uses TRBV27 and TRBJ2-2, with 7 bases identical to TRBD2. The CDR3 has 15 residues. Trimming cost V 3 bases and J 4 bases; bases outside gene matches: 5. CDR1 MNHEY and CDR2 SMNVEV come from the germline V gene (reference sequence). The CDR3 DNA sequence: TGTGCCAGCAGTTTCTGGACTAGTGGCACCGGGGAGCTGTTTTTT. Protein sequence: CASSFWTSGTGELFF.